The 29 T cell receptor beta chains in this list originate from one sample, sequenced in a study of shared clonotypes between healthy human individuals. Clones were read by immunoSEQ multiplex PCR, and TCRdb kept only the in-frame ones, dropping some. This repertoire shows more than 1,200,000 clones, around 98.5% found once; its top ten account for 0.36%. The material sequenced was naive CD4+ T cells sorted from blood. Subset here: CD45RA+ positively selected. These receptors all stem from a man aged 25 to 40 in good health.

The chain employs TRBV7-2 and TRBJ2-1; D unclear. Trimming stripped 0 bases from V and 8 bases from J, with 8 bases between. The CDR3 has 13 amino acids. CDR1 and CDR2 (germline): SGHTA, FQGNSA. In nucleotides, the CDR3 is TGTGCCAGCAGCTTAGCGGTCTTCGATGAGCAGTTCTTC. Its translation is CASSLAVFDEQFF.

The V call is TRBV7-9, the J call TRBJ2-7; no definite D call. The CDR3 is 15 residues long. The ends were cut back, 6 bases at V and 3 bases at J, with 18 bases in the middle. From germline, CDR1 is SEHNR and CDR2 FQNEAQ (reference sequence). Here the CDR3 reads CASSSQGGGDYEQYF. CDR3 DNA: TGTGCCAGCAGTTCCCAAGGTGGTGGAGACTACGAGCAGTACTTC.

On this clone itself: Other DNA variants within this sample encode the same CDR3. The V and J genes are TRBV6-6 and TRBJ1-5, with D possibly matching TRBD1 (6 bases). The germline CDR1 and CDR2 sequences are MNHNY and SVGAGI (reference sequence). This CDR3 has 13 amino acids. The ends were cut back, 7 bases at V and 4 bases at J, with 11 bases in the middle. CDR3 amino acids: CASTTGSNQPQHF. The CDR3 nucleotides are TGTGCCAGCACTACAGGGTCAAATCAGCCCCAGCATTTT.

The V gene is TRBV7-9, the J gene TRBJ1-2, with D possibly TRBD1 on 5 matching bases. Germline loops: CDR1 SEHNR, CDR2 FQNEAQ (reference sequence). V was shortened by 2 bases and J by 5 bases, with 12 bases between the two germline ends. The CDR3 covers 14 residues. This CDR3 is CASSLREGLYGYTF. The CDR3 nucleotides are TGTGCCAGCAGCTTACGAGAGGGGCTATATGGCTACACCTTC. The full variable domain, completed using reference TRBV7-9 and TRBJ1-2, is DTGVSQNPRHKITKRGQNVTFRCDPISEHNRLYWYRQTLGQGPEFLTYFQNEAQLEKSRLLSDRFSAERPKGSFSTLEIQRTEQGDSAMYLCASSLREGLYGYTFGSGTRLTVV.

The rearrangement links TRBV5-1 to TRBJ2-7; 8 bases align to TRBD2. Per the germline V gene, CDR1 is SGHRS and CDR2 is YFSETQ. With V trimmed by 5 bases and J by 0 bases, 4 bases remained unmatched. The CDR3 is made up of 14 amino acids. The chain's CDR3 is CASRNSGTSYEQYF. As DNA, the CDR3 is TGCGCCAGCAGAAATAGCGGGACCTCCTACGAGCAGTACTTC.

CDR3 coding DNA: TGCGCCAGCAGCTTCTCCGGGGGGACCCTCTACAATGAGCAGTTCTTC. Encoded protein: CASSFSGGTLYNEQFF. The rearrangement uses TRBV5-1 and TRBJ2-1; 7 bases fit TRBD2. This CDR3 comprises 16 residues. CDR1 and CDR2 (germline): SGHRS, YFSETQ. With V trimmed by 2 bases and J by 3 bases, 8 bases remained unmatched.

This chain links TRBV5-4 with TRBJ2-2, with TRBD1 matching 7 bases. Per the germline V gene, CDR1 is SGHNT and CDR2 is YYREEE (reference sequence). Germline trimming cut 1 base from V and 6 bases from J; bases unmatched to any gene: 3. The length of the CDR3 is 14 residues. The CDR3 is CASSLLGGSGELFF. DNA of the CDR3: TGTGCCAGCAGCTTGTTAGGGGGCTCCGGGGAGCTGTTTTTT.

V usage is TRBV7-2 and J usage is TRBJ2-2, with D uncertain. Trimming stripped 2 bases from V and 2 bases from J, with 6 bases between. This CDR3 is built from 14 residues. The germline gives CDR1 SGHTA, CDR2 FQGNSA. The CDR3 loop is CASSLWRNTGELFF. The DNA of the CDR3 is TGTGCCAGCAGCTTATGGCGTAACACCGGGGAGCTGTTTTTT.

As to this clone: Other DNA sequences in this sample translate to the same CDR3. The V call is TRBV2, the J call TRBJ1-5; 7 nucleotides line up with TRBD1. J lost 2 bases, V lost 4 bases, and 2 bases had no gene match. Germline CDR1 SNHLY, CDR2 FYNNEI. This CDR3 has 14 amino acids. Here the CDR3 reads CASSGTGGNQPQHF. The CDR3 nucleotides read TGTGCCAGCAGTGGGACAGGTGGCAATCAGCCCCAGCATTTT. Based on the CDR3 plus reference TRBV2 and TRBJ1-5, the full variable domain is EPEVTQTPSHQVTQMGQEVILRCVPISNHLYFYWYRQILGQKVEFLVSFYNNEISEKSEIFDDQFSVERPDGSNFTLKIRSTKLEDSAMYFCASSGTGGNQPQHFGDGTRLSIL.

In this sample, this clone turned up once. The rearrangement links TRBV7-3 to TRBJ1-5, with 9 bases fitting TRBD1. V shed 5 bases and J 3 bases; nucleotides not matched to a gene: 5. The CDR3 sequence is 15 residues long. CDR1 is SGHTA, CDR2 FQGTGA, per germline. As DNA, the CDR3 is TGTGCCAGCAGCCCCTGGGACAGGGACAATCAGCCCCAGCATTTT. Protein product: CASSPWDRDNQPQHF.

The chain carries TRBV18 and TRBJ2-2; perhaps TRBD2 as D (6 bases). Per the germline V gene, CDR1 is KGHSH and CDR2 is LQKENI. This CDR3 region has 15 residues. Trimming left V 2 bases short and J 1 base short, with 8 bases between. Written as DNA, the CDR3 is TGTGCCAGCTCACCAATAGCGGAGAACACCGGGGAGCTGTTTTTT. Its translation is CASSPIAENTGELFF.

This chain uses TRBV18 with TRBJ1-1, with D unresolved. This CDR3 has 12 residues. Germline values: CDR1 KGHSH, CDR2 LQKENI. Trimming removed 5 bases from V and 3 bases from J, with 7 bases in between. CDR3 sequence: CASSTYHTEAFF. The CDR3 DNA reads TGTGCCAGCTCAACCTACCACACTGAAGCTTTCTTT.

The gene calls are TRBV5-1 and TRBJ1-1; D might be TRBD1 (5 bases). Deletions cut 3 bases from V and 5 bases from J, with 17 bases between. The CDR3 has 15 amino acids. Per the germline V gene, CDR1 is SGHRS and CDR2 is YFSETQ. DNA for the CDR3: TGCGCCAGCAGCTCCGAAGACAGCAGGGTAACTGAAGCTTTCTTT. It is translated as CASSSEDSRVTEAFF. Combining the CDR3 with reference TRBV5-1 and TRBJ1-1 gives the whole variable domain KAGVTQTPRYLIKTRGQQVTLSCSPISGHRSVSWYQQTPGQGLQFLFEYFSETQRNKGNFPGRFSGRQFSNSRSEMNVSTLELGDSALYLCASSSEDSRVTEAFFGQGTRLTVV.

This rearrangement joins TRBV25-1 to TRBJ1-5; D is unclear. Germline V gives CDR1 MGHDK, CDR2 SYGVNS. CDR3 size: 12 residues. V lost 9 bases and J lost 7, with 13 bases in between. The CDR3 nucleotides are TGTGCCAGTCGTGTGGGAAGCCAGCCCCAGCATTTT. Protein: CASRVGSQPQHF.

The gene calls are TRBV10-3 and TRBJ2-7; TRBD2 might be the D (5 bases). Germline V gene lookup returns CDR1 ENHRY and CDR2 SYGVKD. This CDR3 is built from 13 residues. V shed 7 bases and J shed 7 bases, with 17 bases lying between them. CDR3 DNA sequence: TGTGCCATCACCTCGGACTGGGCTCGAGAGCAGTACTTC. Translation gives CAITSDWAREQYF.

CDR3: CASSAGVSYNEQFF. Here the CDR3 DNA reads TGTGCCAGTTCAGCGGGAGTGTCCTACAATGAGCAGTTCTTC. The chain uses TRBV19 and TRBJ2-1; 8 bases align to TRBD2. The junction had 4 bases not matched to a gene; V was cut back by 8 bases and J by 1 base. Germline CDR1 reads LNHDA; CDR2 reads SQIVND (reference sequence). This CDR3 contains 14 residues.

The chain has TRBV28 and TRBJ2-7; TRBD2 agrees at 14 bases. Germline CDR1 reads MDHEN; CDR2 reads SYDVKM. J lost 3 bases, V lost 6 bases, and 7 bases had no gene match. The CDR3 contains 16 residues. The CDR3 region has the DNA TGTGCCAGCAGCTTCCTCGGGACTAGCGGGAGCTACGAGCAGTACTTC. Protein: CASSFLGTSGSYEQYF.

The V and J genes are TRBV6-4 and TRBJ2-1; 11 positions match TRBD2. V dropped 5 bases and J dropped 0; count of bases not matched to a gene: 3. Germline-derived CDR1 and CDR2 are MRHNA and SNTAGT. This CDR3 region has 16 residues. Here the CDR3 reads CASSSTSGGSYNEQFF. As DNA, the CDR3 is TGTGCCAGCAGTTCCACTAGCGGGGGCTCCTACAATGAGCAGTTCTTC.

To note about this clone: At one end, the junction sequence differs from germline, possibly due to a read error. The genes are TRBV2 and TRBJ2-7; tentatively, D is TRBD2 (5 bases). Germline CDR1 SNHLY, CDR2 FYNNEI. The CDR3 has 14 amino acids. The CDR3 region is CASRGAGMFYERYF. CDR3 DNA sequence: TGTGCCAGCAGAGGAGCCGGGATGTTTTACGAGCGGTACTTC.

CDR3 loop: CAWSGDGRNTEAFF. As DNA, the CDR3 is TGTGCCTGGAGTGGGGACGGTCGGAACACTGAAGCTTTCTTT. The chain carries TRBV30 and TRBJ1-1; D may be TRBD1 (5 bases). The CDR3 runs 14 residues. V lost 1 base, J lost 1 base, and 10 bases lay in between. Germline lookup yields CDR1 GTSNPN and CDR2 SVGIG (reference sequence).

In the case of this clone: Other DNA sequences in the sample encode the same CDR3. The chain joins TRBV9 to TRBJ2-3; TRBD2 aligns across 9 bases. The CDR3 length is 14 residues. CDR1 and CDR2 from the germline V gene are SGDLS and YYNGEE. V dropped 2 bases and J dropped 3; count of bases not matched to a gene: 1. CDR3 sequence: CASSVLAGTDTQYF. CDR3 DNA sequence: TGTGCCAGCAGCGTCCTAGCGGGAACAGATACGCAGTATTTT.

This clone was seen a single time. The rearrangement uses TRBV29-1 and TRBJ2-5, with TRBD1 matching 7 bases. The CDR3 contains 14 residues. Germline CDR1 SQVTM, CDR2 ANQGSEA. Unmatched junction bases numbered 7, after V lost 0 bases and J lost 6 bases. CDR3 residues: CSVEDRQGLKTQYF. CDR3 coding DNA: TGCAGCGTTGAAGACCGACAGGGATTGAAGACCCAGTACTTC.

V is TRBV28 and J is TRBJ2-2, with D unclear. Germline V gives CDR1 MDHEN, CDR2 SYDVKM. With 5 bases removed from V and 9 bases from J, the gap between germline ends came to 13 bases. The CDR3 sequence is 13 residues long. CDR3 sequence reads: CASSQLLSRELFF. The CDR3 DNA reads TGTGCCAGCAGTCAACTTTTAAGCCGGGAGCTGTTTTTT.

This chain links TRBV29-1 with TRBJ2-3, with TRBD1 matching over 7 bases. J gave up 2 bases and V 6 bases, and 5 bases lay outside the gene matches. Germline lookup yields CDR1 SQVTM and CDR2 ANQGSEA. The CDR3 is 13 amino acids. CDR3 sequence reads: CSVRTGYTDTQYF. Written as DNA, the CDR3 is TGCAGCGTACGGACAGGATACACAGATACGCAGTATTTT.

The rearrangement links TRBV19 to TRBJ2-3; D not resolved. Germline V gene sequence: CDR1 LNHDA, CDR2 SQIVND (reference sequence). V shed 6 bases and J shed 4 bases, with 14 bases lying between them. The CDR3 consists of 14 residues. CDR3 in amino acids: CASRVDGVSDTQYF. CDR3 bases: TGTGCCAGTAGGGTGGATGGGGTTTCAGATACGCAGTATTTT.

The chain links TRBV5-1 to TRBJ2-5, with 13 bases fitting TRBD2. The V gene's germline CDR1 is SGHRS and CDR2 YFSETQ. With 2 bases clipped from V and 1 base from J, the junction kept 14 bases outside the gene matches. The length of the CDR3 is 20 residues. The CDR3 DNA reads TGCGCCAGCAGCTTAACACGGACTAGCGGGAGAGTAGGGGTCCAAGAGACCCAGTACTTC. Protein: CASSLTRTSGRVGVQETQYF. Filled out from reference TRBV5-1 and TRBJ2-5, the complete variable domain reads KAGVTQTPRYLIKTRGQQVTLSCSPISGHRSVSWYQQTPGQGLQFLFEYFSETQRNKGNFPGRFSGRQFSNSRSEMNVSTLELGDSALYLCASSLTRTSGRVGVQETQYFGPGTRLLVL.

The genes are TRBV4-1 and TRBJ2-1; D uncertain. The V end lost 0 bases, the J end lost 4 bases, and 7 bases lay between the germline ends. Looked up from germline, CDR1 is MGHRA and CDR2 is YSYEKL. This CDR3 has 14 amino acids. Here the CDR3 reads CASSQEQRYNEQFF. The CDR3 coding sequence is TGCGCCAGCAGCCAAGAACAGAGGTACAATGAGCAGTTCTTC.

The chain uses TRBV4-1 and TRBJ2-7, with D perhaps TRBD1 (7 bases). CDR3 size: 16 residues. Trimming removed 0 bases from V and 4 bases from J, with 16 bases in between. Germline V gives CDR1 MGHRA, CDR2 YSYEKL. The CDR3 here is CASSQDPGDRPYEQYF. The CDR3, as DNA: TGCGCCAGCAGCCAAGATCCGGGGGACAGACCATACGAGCAGTACTTC.

J is TRBJ2-7 and V is TRBV29-1, with D tentatively TRBD2 (6 bases). Trimming removed 2 bases from V and 3 bases from J, with 20 bases in between. The CDR3 contains 16 residues. Germline V CDR1 and CDR2: SQVTM, ANQGSEA. CDR3 coding DNA: TGCAGCGTTGAAAGCATGGCGGGACCCCGGGTCTACGAGCAGTACTTC. Translation: CSVESMAGPRVYEQYF.